Following are 9 T cell receptor beta chains from one sample sequenced in a study of vaccination and CD4 T cells after COVID-19. Cultured CD4+ T-cell DNA underwent Oncomine TCR Beta short-read sequencing. TCRdb fed the PCR reads into MiXCR, producing one record per CDR3 protein. Among about 3,000 distinct CDR3 sequences listed, 65% to 80% were seen once. These receptors lack a known antigen. The treatment is: roughly 11-day PBMC culture with coronavirus spike peptide pools or control peptides (ViraFEST assay). The material sequenced was CD4+ T cells from blood, cultured in vitro. Receptors were obtained from a human donor who had recovered from COVID-19.

The count of this clonotype is one. The chain recombines TRBV19 with TRBJ1-1, with D tentatively TRBD1 (6 bases). The CDR3 has 15 amino acids. Germline V gene sequence: CDR1 LNHDA, CDR2 SQIVND (reference sequence). V was pared by 7 bases and J by 1 base, with 16 bases between. CDR3 DNA: TGTGCCAGTATACCCAGGGGACGAGCGAACACTGAAGCTTTCTTT. As protein: CASIPRGRANTEAFF.

J is TRBJ2-7 and V is TRBV20-1, with D possibly TRBD1 on 5 matching bases. V shed 5 bases and J shed 2 bases, with 16 bases lying between them. The germline CDR1 and CDR2 sequences are DFQATT and SNEGSKA (reference sequence). The length of the CDR3 is 14 residues. CDR3 nucleotides: TGCAGTGCTGGTCCAATGGACAATGCCTACGAGCAGTACTTC. This encodes CSAGPMDNAYEQYF.

This chain links TRBV7-2 with TRBJ1-2; D not resolved. The V and J ends lost 2 bases and 2 bases respectively, with 3 bases between them. CDR1 and CDR2 (germline): SGHTA, FQGNSA. CDR3 size: 12 residues. The CDR3 DNA reads as TGTGCCAGCAGCTTAAACAACTATGGCTACACCTTC. Translating gives CASSLNNYGYTF.

With respect to this clonotype: Mismatch with germline at one junction end may stem from a read error. V gene TRBV2 combines with J gene TRBJ2-7; D is possibly TRBD1 or TRBD2 (6 bases each). Germline CDR1 and CDR2: SNHLY and FYNNEI. This CDR3 has 12 amino acids. CDR3: CASSEFGGAPMF. The DNA of the CDR3 is TGTGCCAGCAGTGAATTCGGGGGCGCGCCTATGTTC.

The chain is built from TRBV6-1 and TRBJ2-4; 9 bases fit TRBD1. Germline loops: CDR1 MNHNS, CDR2 SASEGT. CDR3 length: 15 amino acids. V shed 7 bases and J 0 bases; nucleotides not matched to a gene: 4. The CDR3 DNA reads TGTGCCAGCATAGGGACAGGGTTAGCCAAAAACATTCAGTACTTC. Translated: CASIGTGLAKNIQYF.

V is TRBV7-2 and J is TRBJ2-7; D call uncertain. CDR1 and CDR2 (germline): SGHTA, FQGNSA. The CDR3 has 14 amino acids. V gave up 5 bases and J gave up 6 bases, with 17 bases separating them. The CDR3 region is CASSQETRKGEQYF. The CDR3 region has the DNA TGTGCCAGCAGCCAAGAGACAAGGAAGGGCGAGCAGTACTTC.

The chain recombines TRBV20-1 with TRBJ1-6; D call uncertain. The germline V and J ends were trimmed by 1 base and 5 bases, with 12 bases remaining between them. Germline loops: CDR1 DFQATT, CDR2 SNEGSKA (reference sequence). The CDR3 covers 15 residues. CDR3 amino acids: CSARVETADNSPLHF. Here the CDR3 DNA reads TGCAGTGCTAGAGTGGAGACGGCCGATAATTCACCCCTCCACTTT.

The V call is TRBV20-1, the J call TRBJ1-2; TRBD1 is a possible D gene (6 bases). There are 13 residues in the CDR3. Looked up from germline, CDR1 is DFQATT and CDR2 is SNEGSKA (reference sequence). The ends were cut back, 4 bases at V and 8 bases at J, with 17 bases in the middle. CDR3 region: CSATGEVSKGYTF. CDR3 nucleotide sequence: TGCAGTGCTACAGGGGAGGTATCAAAGGGCTACACCTTC.

This clonotype was observed a handful of times. The J gene is TRBJ2-3, the V gene TRBV2; D gene ambiguous. Germline loops: CDR1 SNHLY, CDR2 FYNNEI. This CDR3 has 11 amino acids. The V end lost 2 bases, the J end lost 6 bases, and 3 bases lay between the germline ends. The CDR3 coding sequence is TGTGCCAGCAGTGAATTGGATACGCAGTATTTT. It translates to CASSELDTQYF.